The 10 T cell receptor beta chains below all came from one sample that was sequenced in a study of kidney transplant recipient with SARS-CoV-2 infection (dated by TCRdb to the early 2020s). The time point label on this specimen signifies: pre-pandemic baseline sample and day 111 after first positive SARS-CoV-2 test. TCRdb names Illumina MiSeq as the instrument used. TCRdb reran the public reads through fastp at Q25 and MiXCR, keeping productive beta chains. For every CDR3 protein sequence, its rows merge into one entry that carries the most common genes and DNA. Present in this sample are some 220,000 distinct CDR3 sequences, 29% of which were seen just once. Around 6.8% of the sample is in the top ten clones. The sequences come from a blood sample, collected at baseline and between days 110 and 120 from a kidney transplant recipient. The receptors come from a male patient in his 30s who had COVID-19 and was a kidney transplant recipient. Some T cells seen after a transplant may have their origin in the graft donor.

Many counts were recorded for this clonotype. This chain uses TRBV16 with TRBJ1-2; no clear D. Trimming left V 5 bases short and J 4 bases short, with 23 bases between. CDR1 KGHSY and CDR2 FQNENV come from the germline V gene. The CDR3 extends over 17 amino acids. The CDR3 coding sequence is TGTGCCAGCAGCTTGTGCGCGGTCGTTAGAAAGACCTATGGCTACACCTTC. Translated: CASSLCAVVRKTYGYTF.

Many counts were recorded for this clonotype. The J gene is TRBJ2-2, the V gene TRBV7-3, with D perhaps TRBD1 or TRBD2 (5 bases each). There are 12 residues in the CDR3. V was trimmed by 5 bases and J by 8 bases, leaving 9 bases between them. Germline-derived CDR1 and CDR2 are SGHTA and FQGTGA. This CDR3 is CASSLGAGELFF. The CDR3 coding sequence is TGTGCCAGCAGCCTCGGGGCTGGGGAGCTGTTTTTT.

This clonotype was counted at least ten times. The rearrangement uses TRBV4-2 and TRBJ1-5; D remains ambiguous. CDR3 length: 15 amino acids. The germline V gene has CDR1 LGHNA and CDR2 YNFKEQ. V was trimmed by 2 bases and J by 1 base, leaving 9 bases between them. Here the CDR3 reads CASSQRPLSNQPQHF. The CDR3 DNA reads TGTGCCAGCAGCCAAAGGCCCTTAAGCAATCAGCCCCAGCATTTT.

For this clonotype: This may come from a read error, since a much larger clone is one base off. This CDR3 is missing its conserved last phenylalanine or tryptophan, likely due to a read error. The chain is built from TRBV10-1 and TRBJ1-2; D gene ambiguous. The V gene lost 5 bases and the J gene lost 4 bases, with 23 bases spanning the gap. Germline loops: CDR1 WNHNN, CDR2 SYGVQD (reference sequence). The CDR3 extends over 17 amino acids. The CDR3 DNA reads TGCGCCAGCAGTTCCGTGGGAAGATCGCGAAAGACCTATGGCTACACCCTC. The encoded protein is CASSSVGRSRKTYGYTL.

Concerning this clonotype itself: Since a much larger clone is just one base distant, this may be a read error. The chain combines TRBV7-6 with TRBJ1-2; no clear D gene. Trimming left V 4 bases short and J 4 bases short, with 22 bases between. The CDR3 has 17 residues. Germline CDR1 is SGHVS and CDR2 is FNYEAQ. CDR3 nucleotide sequence: TGTGCCAGCAGCTATAGGCGTGAATCTCGAAAGACCTATGGCTACACCTTC. Encoded protein: CASSYRRESRKTYGYTF.

Ten or more counts support this clonotype. This sequence joins TRBV5-1 and TRBJ2-5; D is unclear. There are 14 residues in the CDR3. Trimming took 1 base from V and 0 from J, leaving 7 bases between them. From germline, CDR1 is SGHRS and CDR2 YFSETQ. As DNA, the CDR3 is TGCGCCAGCAGCTTGAGACAAGACCAAGAGACCCAGTACTTC. Its protein product is CASSLRQDQETQYF.

A word on this clonotype: A much more abundant neighbour one base away suggests this may be a read error. V and J are TRBV7-2 and TRBJ1-2; no definite D call. The CDR3 covers 17 residues. V dropped 5 bases and J dropped 4 bases, with 23 bases sitting between them. Germline-derived CDR1 and CDR2 are SGHTA and FQGNSA. The CDR3 nucleotides read TGTGCCAGCAGCAAATGCAACAGAGACGGAAAGACCTATGGCTACACCTTC. It yields the protein CASSKCNRDGKTYGYTF.

This clonotype was found many times. In nucleotides, the CDR3 is TGTGCCAGACAGGGTGTAGTGGTGAGAAAGACCTATGGCTACACCTTC. Translating gives CARQGVVVRKTYGYTF. The chain joins TRBV5-3 to TRBJ1-2; possibly TRBD1 for D (5 bases). TRBV5-3 is flagged as an ORF with uncertain function. V was shortened by 7 bases and J by 4 bases, with 23 bases between the two germline ends. CDR3 length: 16 residues.

A word on this clonotype: A read error may explain this, as a much larger clone is one base away. This chain joins TRBV7-3 and TRBJ1-6, with D unresolved. This CDR3 has 14 amino acids. Germline assignment: CDR1 SGHTA and CDR2 FQGTGA. The CDR3 coding sequence is TGTGCCAGCAACTTAGGTTTAGTCAATTCACCCCTCCACTTT. Translated: CASNLGLVNSPLHF.

A note on this clonotype: A read error is possible here, since a much larger clone lies one base away. V usage is TRBV5-6 and J usage is TRBJ1-1; D not resolved. Trimming took 7 bases from V and 4 from J, leaving 14 bases between them. The CDR3 runs 13 residues. Looked up from germline, CDR1 is SGHDT and CDR2 is YYEEEE. The CDR3 is CASGEEEVTEAFF. The CDR3 bases are TGTGCCAGCGGTGAGGAGGAGGTCACTGAAGCTTTCTTT.